The clone carrying this T cell receptor (beta chain) was counted ten times or more. These data belong to a study of T-cell reconstitution after alpha-beta-depleted transplantation in children. A library of TCRbeta sequences, prepared with unique molecular identifiers, was generated. TCRdb fed the PCR reads into MiXCR, producing one record per CDR3 protein. The sample contains around 600,000 distinct CDR3 sequences, about 11% of which appear only once. Germline trimming cut 1 base from V and 9 bases from J; bases unmatched to any gene: 16. CDR3 length equals 18 residues. Germline assignment: CDR1 DFQATT and CDR2 SNEGSKA (reference sequence).

The chain uses TRBV20-1 and TRBJ2-4; TRBD2 matches 12 bases. This receptor was taken from a human donor who donated a stem cell graft to a child with acute myeloid leukemia. The sample here was PBMCs from the stem cell graft donor, taken from the stem cell graft. In DNA form, the CDR3 reads TGCAGTGCTAGAGCGATTCCTGGACTAGCGGGAACCTACGGCATTCAGTACTTC. Its protein product is CSARAIPGLAGTYGIQYF.